This is a list of T cell receptor beta chains from one sample in a study of cytomegalovirus exposure and HLA in healthy donors. Only in-frame clones appear in the TCRdb table, and some are missing; sequencing was by immunoSEQ multiplex PCR. Seen here are about 160,000 clones, roughly 84% observed once, and the top ten hold 0.95% to 1.5%. The sample consisted of PBMCs. These receptors originate from a boy under 10 years old in good health and CMV-seronegative. CDR3s include the opening cysteine and the closing phenylalanine or tryptophan. D genes are given only for firm matches. For some rows the clone size is stated as once, few or many, or as a class when expanded; others skip it.

-	TRBV6-7	-	TRBJ1-1	TGTGCCAGGAAACATCAGACAGATAACACTGAAGCTTTCTTT	CARKHQTDNTEAFF
-	TRBV9	-	TRBJ2-3	TGTGCCAGCAGCTTTCGACATGGAAGCACAGATACGCAGTATTTT	CASSFRHGSTDTQYF
TRBD1	TRBV27	-	TRBJ1-2	TGTGCCAGCAGTGGCTCCGGGACAGGAAAAGGCTACACCTTC	CASSGSGTGKGYTF
-	TRBV7-2	-	TRBJ2-2	TGTGCCAGCAGCCAAATCCCCGGGGAGCTGTTTTTT	CASSQIPGELFF
TRBD2	TRBV28	once	TRBJ2-1	TGTGCCAGCAGCCCACAGGTAGCGGGAATTTACAATGAGCAGTTCTTC	CASSPQVAGIYNEQFF
TRBD1	TRBV28	-	TRBJ1-2	TGTGCCAGCAGCACCGGGACAGGTCCGGTCTATGGCTACACCTTC	CASSTGTGPVYGYTF
TRBD1	TRBV9	-	TRBJ2-1	TGTGCCAGCAGCGATTCCACCCGGGACAGGGTTTTCAATGAGCAGTTCTTC	CASSDSTRDRVFNEQFF
-	TRBV7-2	-	TRBJ1-3	TGTGCCAGCAGCTCTGGACAGGGAAACACCATATATTTT	CASSSGQGNTIYF
TRBD1	TRBV7-9	-	TRBJ1-2	TGTGCCAGCAGCGGCCCCGGGACAGCCTATGGCTACACCTTC	CASSGPGTAYGYTF
TRBD2	TRBV7-8	-	TRBJ2-5	TGTGCCAGCAGCTTAGAAGCGGGGGTCCTTAAAGAGACCCAGTACTTC	CASSLEAGVLKETQYF
TRBD1	TRBV27	-	TRBJ2-2	TGTGCCAGCAGTTTGGACAGGGTGCTGTCCGGGGAGCTGTTTTTT	CASSLDRVLSGELFF
-	TRBV6-5	-	TRBJ2-1	TGTGCCAGCAGTTTCCAGAGCGGGTCCTCATACAATGAGCAGTTCTTC	CASSFQSGSSYNEQFF
TRBD2	TRBV7-2	-	TRBJ2-3	TGTGCCAGCAGCTTACCTAGCGGGGGGAGCACAGATACGCAGTATTTT	CASSLPSGGSTDTQYF
-	TRBV6-1	-	TRBJ2-3	TGTGCCAGCAGTGCTAGGTTCACAGATACGCAGTATTTT	CASSARFTDTQYF
-	TRBV19	-	TRBJ1-2	TGTGCCAGTAGTATGGTAGGGGTGGTCGGCTACACCTTC	CASSMVGVVGYTF
TRBD1	TRBV6-1	-	TRBJ1-6	TGTGCCAGCAGTGACACGACAGGGAATAATTCACCCCTCCACTTT	CASSDTTGNNSPLHF
-	TRBV7-9	-	TRBJ2-5	TGTGCCAGCAGCTCGAAGGGACAATCTCAAGAGACCCAGTACTTC	CASSSKGQSQETQYF
TRBD1	TRBV2	-	TRBJ1-2	TGTGCCAGCAGTTCTCGGGACAGGGGACAGGGCTACACCTTC	CASSSRDRGQGYTF
TRBD1	TRBV5-6	few	TRBJ2-4	TGTGCCAGCAGCTTCGGGACAGGGAAAAACATTCAGTACTTC	CASSFGTGKNIQYF
-	TRBV4-3	-	TRBJ2-3	TGCGCCAGCAGCCAAGAATACGGGCGGGATTGGTCAGATACGCAGTATTTT	CASSQEYGRDWSDTQYF
-	TRBV6-5	-	TRBJ2-1	TGTGCCAGCAGTCCAGGCAGGTACAATGAGCAGTTCTTC	CASSPGRYNEQFF
-	TRBV30	-	TRBJ1-2	TGTGCCTCGACGGGACTGAATGGCTACACCTTC	CASTGLNGYTF
-	TRBV2	-	TRBJ2-1	TGTGCCAGCAGTGAAGGAAAAGGCACAGGTTATCTCAATGAGCAGTTCTTC	CASSEGKGTGYLNEQFF
TRBD2	TRBV30	-	TRBJ2-5	TGTGCCTGGAGCCCAGGGACTAGCGGGGGGAGGACGGAGACCCAGTACTTC	CAWSPGTSGGRTETQYF
-	TRBV6-1	-	TRBJ2-3	TGTGCCAGCAGTCCATGGGCGGGGAACACAGATACGCAGTATTTT	CASSPWAGNTDTQYF
-	TRBV2	-	TRBJ2-2	TGTGCCAGCAGTGAAGTTGGAGCGAACACCGGGGAGCTGTTTTTT	CASSEVGANTGELFF
-	TRBV19	-	TRBJ1-5	TGTGCCAGTAGTGAACAGGGCGGGCTAAATCAGCCCCAGCATTTT	CASSEQGGLNQPQHF
-	TRBV9	-	TRBJ1-3	TGTGCCAGCAGCGTAGCCACTGGAAACACCATATATTTT	CASSVATGNTIYF
-	TRBV27	-	TRBJ2-2	TGTGCCAGCAGTTTATATCGGGAATTAGGTGCCGGGGAGCTGTTTTTT	CASSLYRELGAGELFF
-	TRBV4-1	-	TRBJ1-1	TGCGCCAGCAGCCAAGTGGGAGGGCCGACGGACACTGAAGCTTTCTTT	CASSQVGGPTDTEAFF
-	TRBV6-5	once	TRBJ2-1	TGTGCCAGCAGTACGGGGACTCCCCCTTTGAGGTTCTTC	CASSTGTPPLRFF
TRBD1	TRBV6-5	-	TRBJ2-3	TGTGCCAGCAGTGAACCTACAGGGGTTGCTACGCAGTATTTT	CASSEPTGVATQYF
-	TRBV10-3	-	TRBJ2-2	TGTGCCATCAGTGAGCAGGGGACCGGGGAGCTGTTTTTT	CAISEQGTGELFF
TRBD2	TRBV5-1	few	TRBJ2-2	TGCGCCAGCACCCAGACTAGCGGGAGGGCGAACACCGGGGAGCTGTTTTTT	CASTQTSGRANTGELFF
-	TRBV5-6	-	TRBJ2-3	TGTGCCAGCAGCTATCCCTTTCTAGCGAACCAAGATACGCAGTATTTT	CASSYPFLANQDTQYF
-	TRBV5-1	-	TRBJ1-5	TGCGCCAGCAGCTTGGATCCGAATCAGCCCCAGCATTTT	CASSLDPNQPQHF
TRBD1	TRBV28	-	TRBJ1-1	TGTGCCAGCAGTCCTCCGGGACAGGGACCCACTGAAGCTTTCTTT	CASSPPGQGPTEAFF
-	TRBV7-8	once	TRBJ2-3	TGTGCCAGCAGCTTAGTATCGGTTGTAGGCACAGATACGCAGTATTTT	CASSLVSVVGTDTQYF